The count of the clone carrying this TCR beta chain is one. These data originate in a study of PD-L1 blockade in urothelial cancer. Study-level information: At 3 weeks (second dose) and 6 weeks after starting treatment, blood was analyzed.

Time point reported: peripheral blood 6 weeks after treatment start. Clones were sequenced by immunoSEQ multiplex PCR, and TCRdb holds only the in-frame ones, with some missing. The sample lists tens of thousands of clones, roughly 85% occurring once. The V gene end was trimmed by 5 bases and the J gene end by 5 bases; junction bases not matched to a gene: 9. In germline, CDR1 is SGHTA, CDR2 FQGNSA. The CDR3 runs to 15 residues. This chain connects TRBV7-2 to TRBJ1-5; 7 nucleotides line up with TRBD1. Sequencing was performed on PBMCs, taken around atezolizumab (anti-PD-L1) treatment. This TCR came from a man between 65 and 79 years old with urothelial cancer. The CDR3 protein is CASSPRLGGDQPQHF. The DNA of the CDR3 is TGTGCCAGCAGCCCGAGACTAGGGGGCGATCAGCCCCAGCATTTT.